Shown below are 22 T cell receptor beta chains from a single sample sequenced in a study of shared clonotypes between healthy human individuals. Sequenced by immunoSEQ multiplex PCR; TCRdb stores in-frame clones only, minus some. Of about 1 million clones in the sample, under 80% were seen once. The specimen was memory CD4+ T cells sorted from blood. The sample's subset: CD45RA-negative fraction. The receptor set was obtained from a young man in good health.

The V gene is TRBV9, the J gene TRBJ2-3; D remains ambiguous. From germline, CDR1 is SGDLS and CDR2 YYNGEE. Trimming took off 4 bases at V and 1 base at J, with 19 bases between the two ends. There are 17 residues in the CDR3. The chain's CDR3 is CASSKISSLPGTDTQYF. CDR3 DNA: TGTGCCAGCAGCAAAATTTCTAGTCTTCCGGGCACAGATACGCAGTATTTT.

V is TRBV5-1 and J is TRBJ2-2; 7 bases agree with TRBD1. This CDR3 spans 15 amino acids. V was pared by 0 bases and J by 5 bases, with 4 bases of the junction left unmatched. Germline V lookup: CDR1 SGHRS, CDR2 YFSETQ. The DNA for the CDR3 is TGCGCCAGCAGCTTGGTGCCGACAGGGACCGGGGAGCTGTTTTTT. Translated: CASSLVPTGTGELFF. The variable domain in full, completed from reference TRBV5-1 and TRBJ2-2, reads KAGVTQTPRYLIKTRGQQVTLSCSPISGHRSVSWYQQTPGQGLQFLFEYFSETQRNKGNFPGRFSGRQFSNSRSEMNVSTLELGDSALYLCASSLVPTGTGELFFGEGSRLTVL.

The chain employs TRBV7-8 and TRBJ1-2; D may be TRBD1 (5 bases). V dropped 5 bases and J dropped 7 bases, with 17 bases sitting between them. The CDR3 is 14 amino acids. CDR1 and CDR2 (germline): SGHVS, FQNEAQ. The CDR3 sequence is CASSGRDGVRGYTF. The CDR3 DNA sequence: TGTGCCAGCAGCGGACGGGACGGGGTGCGTGGCTACACCTTC.

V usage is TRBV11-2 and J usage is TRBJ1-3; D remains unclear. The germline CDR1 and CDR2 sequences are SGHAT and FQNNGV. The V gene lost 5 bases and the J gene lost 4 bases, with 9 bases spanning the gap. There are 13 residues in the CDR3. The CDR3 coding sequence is TGTGCCAGCAGCACCCACGGGGGAAACACCATATATTTT. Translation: CASSTHGGNTIYF.

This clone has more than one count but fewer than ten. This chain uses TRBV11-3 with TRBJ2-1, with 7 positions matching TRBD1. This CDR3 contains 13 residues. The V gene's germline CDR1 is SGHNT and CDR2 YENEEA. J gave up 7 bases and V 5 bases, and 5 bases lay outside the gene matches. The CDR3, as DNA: TGTGCCAGCAGCATGACAGGGTTGAATGAGCAGTTCTTC. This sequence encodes CASSMTGLNEQFF.

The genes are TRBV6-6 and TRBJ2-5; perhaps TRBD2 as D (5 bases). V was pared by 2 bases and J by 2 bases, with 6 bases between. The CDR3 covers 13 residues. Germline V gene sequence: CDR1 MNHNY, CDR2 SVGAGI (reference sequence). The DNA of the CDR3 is TGTGCCAGCAGTTACAGGGAGCAAGAGACCCAGTACTTC. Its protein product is CASSYREQETQYF.

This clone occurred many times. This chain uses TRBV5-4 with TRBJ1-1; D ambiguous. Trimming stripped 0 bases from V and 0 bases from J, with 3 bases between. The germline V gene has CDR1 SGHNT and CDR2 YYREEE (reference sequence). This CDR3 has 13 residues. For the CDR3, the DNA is TGTGCCAGCAGCTTGGAAGTGAACACTGAAGCTTTCTTT. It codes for CASSLEVNTEAFF.

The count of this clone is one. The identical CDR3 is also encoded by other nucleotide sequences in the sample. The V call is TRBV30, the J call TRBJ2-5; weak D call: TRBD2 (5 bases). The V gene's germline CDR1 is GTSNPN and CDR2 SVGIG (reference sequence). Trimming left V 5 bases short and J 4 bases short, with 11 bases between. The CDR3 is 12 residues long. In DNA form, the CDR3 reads TGTGCCTGGTCGAGGGTGGGAGAGACCCAGTACTTC. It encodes CAWSRVGETQYF.

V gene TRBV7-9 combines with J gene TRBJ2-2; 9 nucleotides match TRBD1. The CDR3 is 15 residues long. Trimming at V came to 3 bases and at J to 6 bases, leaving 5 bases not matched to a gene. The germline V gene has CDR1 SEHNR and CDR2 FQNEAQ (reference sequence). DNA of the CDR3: TGTGCCAGCAGCTTTGGACAGGGGAGATCCGGGGAGCTGTTTTTT. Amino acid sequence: CASSFGQGRSGELFF.

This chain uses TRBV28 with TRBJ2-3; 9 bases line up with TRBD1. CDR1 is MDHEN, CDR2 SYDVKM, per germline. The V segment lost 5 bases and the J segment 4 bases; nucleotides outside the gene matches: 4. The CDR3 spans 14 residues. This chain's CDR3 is CASSPRQGADTQYF. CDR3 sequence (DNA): TGTGCCAGCAGTCCCCGACAGGGGGCAGATACGCAGTATTTT.

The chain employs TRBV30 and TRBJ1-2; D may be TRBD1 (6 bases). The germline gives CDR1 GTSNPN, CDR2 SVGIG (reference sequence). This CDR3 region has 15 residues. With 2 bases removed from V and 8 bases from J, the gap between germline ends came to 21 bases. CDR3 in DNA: TGTGCCTGGAGTTCAGCGGGCAGGGGTGCTAGGGGCTACACCTTC. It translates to CAWSSAGRGARGYTF.

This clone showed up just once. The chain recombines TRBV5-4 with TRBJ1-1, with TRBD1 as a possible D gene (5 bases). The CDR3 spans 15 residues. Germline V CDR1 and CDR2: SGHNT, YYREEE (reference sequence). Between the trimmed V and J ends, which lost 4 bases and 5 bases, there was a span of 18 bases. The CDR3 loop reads CASSVHPGAGTEAFF. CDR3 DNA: TGTGCCAGCAGCGTCCATCCTGGGGCGGGTACTGAAGCTTTCTTT.

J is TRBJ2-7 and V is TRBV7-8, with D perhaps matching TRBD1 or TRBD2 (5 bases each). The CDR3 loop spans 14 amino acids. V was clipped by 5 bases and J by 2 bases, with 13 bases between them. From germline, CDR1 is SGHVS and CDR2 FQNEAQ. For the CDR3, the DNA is TGTGCCAGCAGCCAAAGGGACCTGACCTACGAGCAGTACTTC. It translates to CASSQRDLTYEQYF.

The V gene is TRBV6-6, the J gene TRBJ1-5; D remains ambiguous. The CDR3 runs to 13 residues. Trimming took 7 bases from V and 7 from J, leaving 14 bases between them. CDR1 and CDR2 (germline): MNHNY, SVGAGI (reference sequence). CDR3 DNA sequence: TGTGCCAGCACCCGCCAGGCGGGGCAGCCCCAGCATTTT. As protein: CASTRQAGQPQHF.

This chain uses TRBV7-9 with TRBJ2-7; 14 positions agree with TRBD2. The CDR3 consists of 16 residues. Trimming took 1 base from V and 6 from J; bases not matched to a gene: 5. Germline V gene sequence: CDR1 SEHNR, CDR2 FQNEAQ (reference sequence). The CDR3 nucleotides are TGTGCCAGCAGCTTAGGGACTAGCGGGAGGCTCGGCGAGCAGTACTTC. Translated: CASSLGTSGRLGEQYF.

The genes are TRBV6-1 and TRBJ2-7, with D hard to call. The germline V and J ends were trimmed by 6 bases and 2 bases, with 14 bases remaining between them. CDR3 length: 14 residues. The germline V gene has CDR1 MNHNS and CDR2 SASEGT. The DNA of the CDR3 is TGTGCCAGCAGACCCGGAATAAGCGCCTACGAGCAGTACTTC. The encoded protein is CASRPGISAYEQYF.

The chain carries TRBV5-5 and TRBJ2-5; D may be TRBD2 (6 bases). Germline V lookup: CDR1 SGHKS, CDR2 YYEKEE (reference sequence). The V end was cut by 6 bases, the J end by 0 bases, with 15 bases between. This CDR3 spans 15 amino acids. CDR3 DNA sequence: TGTGCCAGCACCGAACTCCGGGGGAACCAAGAGACCCAGTACTTC. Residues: CASTELRGNQETQYF.

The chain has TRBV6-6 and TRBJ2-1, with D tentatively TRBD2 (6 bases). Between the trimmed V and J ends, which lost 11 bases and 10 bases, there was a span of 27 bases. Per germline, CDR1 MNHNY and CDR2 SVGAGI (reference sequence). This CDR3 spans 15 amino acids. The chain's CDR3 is CASYPGVAGGREQFF. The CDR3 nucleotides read TGTGCCTCCTACCCGGGGGTCGCCGGAGGTCGGGAGCAGTTCTTC.

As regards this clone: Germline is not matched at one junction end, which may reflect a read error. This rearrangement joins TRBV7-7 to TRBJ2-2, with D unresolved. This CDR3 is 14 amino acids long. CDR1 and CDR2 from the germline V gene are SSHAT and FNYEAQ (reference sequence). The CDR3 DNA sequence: TGTGCTAGCAGCCCCTCACCATCCTCCGGGGAGCTGTTTTTT. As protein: CASSPSPSSGELFF.

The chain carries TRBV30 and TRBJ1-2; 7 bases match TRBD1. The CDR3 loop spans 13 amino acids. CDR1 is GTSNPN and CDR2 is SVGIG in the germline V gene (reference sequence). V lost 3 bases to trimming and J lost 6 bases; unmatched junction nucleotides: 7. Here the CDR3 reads CAWSRDSGDGYTF. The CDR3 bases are TGTGCCTGGAGCCGGGACAGCGGCGATGGCTACACCTTC. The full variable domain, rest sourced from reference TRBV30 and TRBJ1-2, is SQTIHQWPATLVQPVGSPLSLECTVEGTSNPNLYWYRQAAGRGLQLLFYSVGIGQISSEVPQNLSASRPQDRQFILSSKKLLLSDSGFYLCAWSRDSGDGYTFGSGTRLTVV.

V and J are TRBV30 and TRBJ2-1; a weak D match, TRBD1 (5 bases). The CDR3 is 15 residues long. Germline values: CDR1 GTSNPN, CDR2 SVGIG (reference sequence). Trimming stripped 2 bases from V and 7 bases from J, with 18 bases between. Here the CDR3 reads CAWSRAVGRVNEQFF. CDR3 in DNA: TGTGCCTGGAGTCGGGCGGTGGGCAGGGTGAATGAGCAGTTCTTC.

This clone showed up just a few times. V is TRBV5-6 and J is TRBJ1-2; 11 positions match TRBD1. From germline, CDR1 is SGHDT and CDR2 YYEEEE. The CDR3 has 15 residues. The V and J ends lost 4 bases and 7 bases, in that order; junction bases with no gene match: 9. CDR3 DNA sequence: TGTGCCAGCAGCAAAACGGACAGGGGGCAACTTGGCTACACCTTC. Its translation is CASSKTDRGQLGYTF.